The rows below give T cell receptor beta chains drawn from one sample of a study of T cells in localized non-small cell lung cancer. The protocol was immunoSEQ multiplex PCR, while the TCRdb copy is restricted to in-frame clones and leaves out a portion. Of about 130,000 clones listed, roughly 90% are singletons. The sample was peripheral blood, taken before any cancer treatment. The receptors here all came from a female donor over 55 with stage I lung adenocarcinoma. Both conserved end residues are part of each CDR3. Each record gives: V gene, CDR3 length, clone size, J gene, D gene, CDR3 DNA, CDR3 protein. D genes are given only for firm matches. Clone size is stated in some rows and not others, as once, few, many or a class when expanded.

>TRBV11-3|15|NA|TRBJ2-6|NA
TGTGCCAGCAGCCCGACTTCTTCTGGGGCCAACGTCCTGACTTTC
CASSPTSSGANVLTF
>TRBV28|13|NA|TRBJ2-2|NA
TGTGCCAGCAGTTCCCCAGGTCCCGGGGAGCTGTTTTTT
CASSSPGPGELFF
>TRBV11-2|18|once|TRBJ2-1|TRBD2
TGTGCCAGCAGCTCACGACTAGCGGGAGGGTCAGCACCAAATGAGCAGTTCTTC
CASSSRLAGGSAPNEQFF
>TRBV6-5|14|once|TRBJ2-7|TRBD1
TGTGCCAGCAGTTCCCCCGGACAGGCCTACGAGCAGTACTTC
CASSSPGQAYEQYF
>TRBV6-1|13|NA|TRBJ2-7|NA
TGTGCCAGCAGTGAACTGGGCTCCTACGAGCAGTACTTC
CASSELGSYEQYF
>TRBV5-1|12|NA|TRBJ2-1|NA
TGCGCCAGCAGCTTGGACGGGGTCGAGCAGTTCTTC
CASSLDGVEQFF
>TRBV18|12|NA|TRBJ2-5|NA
TGTGCCAGCTCACCCCTTAGGGAGACCCAGTACTTC
CASSPLRETQYF
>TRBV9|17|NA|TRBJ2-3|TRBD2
TGTGCCAGCAGCGTAGGGACTAGCGGGAGTGGCACAGATACGCAGTATTTT
CASSVGTSGSGTDTQYF
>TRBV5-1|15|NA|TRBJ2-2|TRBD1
TGCGCCAAGACACCGGGACAGGCCAACACCGGGGAGCTGTTTTTT
CAKTPGQANTGELFF
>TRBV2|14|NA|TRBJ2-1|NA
TGTGCCAGCAGCGATAGAAGCGGAGTAAATGAGCAGTTCTTC
CASSDRSGVNEQFF
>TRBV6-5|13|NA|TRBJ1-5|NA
TGTGCCAGCAGCCCAACCGGGATTCAGCCCCAGCATTTT
CASSPTGIQPQHF
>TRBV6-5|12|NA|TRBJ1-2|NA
TGTGCCACCCTAAGGACGACGGGGGGCTACACCTTC
CATLRTTGGYTF
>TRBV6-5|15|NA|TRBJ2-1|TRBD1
TGTGCCAGCAGTCAAAGACAGGGGGTAGGGGATGAGCAGTTCTTC
CASSQRQGVGDEQFF
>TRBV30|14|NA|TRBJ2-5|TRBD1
TGTGCCTGGAGTATAACAGGGGTGGAGGAGACCCAGTACTTC
CAWSITGVEETQYF
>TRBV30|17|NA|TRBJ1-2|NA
TGTGCCTGGAGTCCCCCGGGGGTGGGGGCCACTAGCTATGGCTACACCTTC
CAWSPPGVGATSYGYTF
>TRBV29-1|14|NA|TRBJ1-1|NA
TGCAGCGTTGACTGGGCAGGGGAGAACACTGAAGCTTTCTTT
CSVDWAGENTEAFF
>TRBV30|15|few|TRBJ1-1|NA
TGTGCCTGGAGTGTAAGTCCTAGGGGTTCAAATGAAGCTTTCTTT
CAWSVSPRGSNEAFF
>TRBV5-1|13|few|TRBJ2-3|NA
TGCGCCAGCAGCTTGTACAGGCAAGATACGCAGTATTTT
CASSLYRQDTQYF
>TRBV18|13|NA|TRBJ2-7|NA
TGTGCCAGCTCACCGGACATAACCTACGAGCAGTACTTC
CASSPDITYEQYF
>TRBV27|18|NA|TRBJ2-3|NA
TGTGCCAGCAGTTTATCGATCTATCGCGGATTGGGCACAGATACGCAGTATTTT
CASSLSIYRGLGTDTQYF
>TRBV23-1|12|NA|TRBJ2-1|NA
TGCGCCAGCAGTCTCAGGGGAGGAGAGCAGTTCTTC
CASSLRGGEQFF
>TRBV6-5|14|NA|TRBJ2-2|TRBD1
TGTGCCGGAAGAAGGACAGGGGGTTCCGGGGAGCTGTTTTTT
CAGRRTGGSGELFF
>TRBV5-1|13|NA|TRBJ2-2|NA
TGCGCCAGCAGCTTCGACCTTGACCGGGAGCTGTTTTTT
CASSFDLDRELFF
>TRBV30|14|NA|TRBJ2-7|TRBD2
TGTGCCTGGAGTGAACTAGCGGGACAGGACGAGCAGTACTTC
CAWSELAGQDEQYF
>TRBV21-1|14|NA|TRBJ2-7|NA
TGTGCCAGCAGCAAACGCCCAGGATTCTACGAGCAGTACTTC
CASSKRPGFYEQYF
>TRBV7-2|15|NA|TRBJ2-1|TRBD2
TGTGCCAGCAGCTCCTCGGCGGGAGCGTACAATGAGCAGTTCTTC
CASSSSAGAYNEQFF
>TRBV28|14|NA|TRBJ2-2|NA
TGTGCCAGCAGTTTTGCAGGCGTTCCGGGGGAGCTGTTTTTT
CASSFAGVPGELFF
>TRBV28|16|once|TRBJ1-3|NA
TGTGCCAGCAGCCCCATTGGGCTCTTCTCTGGAAACACCATATATTTT
CASSPIGLFSGNTIYF
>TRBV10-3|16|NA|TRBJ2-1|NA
TGTGCCATCAGTGATCAGGGAACCGGCTCCTACAATGAGCAGTTCTTC
CAISDQGTGSYNEQFF
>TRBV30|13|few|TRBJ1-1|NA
TGTGCCTGGAGTGTACTCAGGGACACTGAAGCTTTCTTT
CAWSVLRDTEAFF
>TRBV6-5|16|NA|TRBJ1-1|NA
TGTGCCAGCAGTTACGTCTCAGAACCATTACAGACTGAAGCTTTCTTT
CASSYVSEPLQTEAFF
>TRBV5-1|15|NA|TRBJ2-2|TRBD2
TGCGCCAGCAGCTTGCGACTAGCTGGTGCCGGGGAGCTGTTTTTT
CASSLRLAGAGELFF
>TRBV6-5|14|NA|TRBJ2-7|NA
TGTGCCAGCAGGTGGGGGGCGGGATCTGGAGAGCAGTACTTC
CASRWGAGSGEQYF
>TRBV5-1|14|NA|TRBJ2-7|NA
TGCGCCAGCAGCTTGATTGCTGGGGCCTACGAGCAGTACTTC
CASSLIAGAYEQYF
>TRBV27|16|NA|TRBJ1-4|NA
TGTGCCAGCAGTTTATCGATCGGGGGAACTAATGAAAAACTGTTTTTT
CASSLSIGGTNEKLFF
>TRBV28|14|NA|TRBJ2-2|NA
TGTGCCAGCAGTTTCGTCGTCACGACCGGGGAGCTGTTTTTT
CASSFVVTTGELFF
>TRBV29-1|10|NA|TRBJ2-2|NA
TGCAGCGGCTACACCGGGGAGCTGTTTTTT
CSGYTGELFF
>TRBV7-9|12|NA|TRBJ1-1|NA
TGTGCCAGCAGCGACGACAGAGATGAAGCTTTCTTT
CASSDDRDEAFF
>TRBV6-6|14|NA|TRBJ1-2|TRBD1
TGTGCCAGCAGTCCTCCGCGGACAGGCTATGGCTACACCTTC
CASSPPRTGYGYTF
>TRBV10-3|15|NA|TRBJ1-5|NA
TGTGCCATCAGTGAGTCGCGGCAGGGGAATCAGCCCCAGCATTTT
CAISESRQGNQPQHF
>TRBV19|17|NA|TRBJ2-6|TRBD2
TGTGCCAGTAAGGCTAGCGGGAGGCGGTCTGGGGCCAACGTCCTGACTTTC
CASKASGRRSGANVLTF
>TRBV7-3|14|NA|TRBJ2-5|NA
TGTGCCAGCAGCGCGGACGGTGCAATAGGGACCCAGTACTTC
CASSADGAIGTQYF
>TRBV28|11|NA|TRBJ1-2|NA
TGTGCCAGCAGAAACGACATTAGCTACACCTTC
CASRNDISYTF
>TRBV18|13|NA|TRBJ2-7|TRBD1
TGTGCCAGCTCACCGGGAGCAGGGGGCGAGCAGTACTTC
CASSPGAGGEQYF
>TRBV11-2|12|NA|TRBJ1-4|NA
TGTGCCAGCAGCTCCACGGGATTGAAACTGTTTTTT
CASSSTGLKLFF